This is a list of T cell receptor beta chains from one sample in a study of human T cells and chemical hapten exposure. TCRdb reprocessed the RACE reads with MiXCR, giving one entry per CDR3 protein. Of roughly 36,000 distinct CDR3 sequences in the sample, around a tenth were seen once. Sample: whole blood, taken in connection with sensitization to the hapten diphenylcyclopropenone (DPC). These receptors all stem from a man aged 50-60 years with alopecia areata. Some clones in this sample may be carry-over from other donors' samples. Both conserved end residues are part of each CDR3. A D gene is named only where the DNA matches it firmly. A row's size may be missing; if present it is once, few, many or a size class.

cdr3_aa	cdr3_nt	d_call	clone_size	v_call	j_call
CASSLGLAERDEQYF	TGTGCCAGCAGCTTAGGACTAGCGGAAAGGGACGAGCAGTACTTC	TRBD2	many	TRBV11-2	TRBJ2-7
CASRDRDTGELFF	TGTGCCAGCAGGGACAGGGACACCGGGGAGCTGTTTTTT	TRBD1	few	TRBV6-4	TRBJ2-2
CASRGNEQFF	TGTGCCAGCAGGGGGAATGAGCAGTTCTTC	NA	few	TRBV28	TRBJ2-1
CASSVGVGREQFF	TGTGCCAGCAGCGTTGGAGTCGGACGGGAGCAGTTCTTC	NA	many	TRBV9	TRBJ2-1
CASSPYRAETQYF	TGCGCCAGCAGCCCTTACAGGGCTGAGACCCAGTACTTC	NA	few	TRBV5-1	TRBJ2-5
CASRLAGAYEQYF	TGTGCCAGTAGACTAGCGGGAGCGTACGAGCAGTACTTC	TRBD2	NA	TRBV12-3/TRBV12-4	TRBJ2-7
CSARAFSSGANVLTF	TGCAGTGCTAGAGCGTTTTCCTCTGGGGCCAACGTCCTGACTTTC	NA	many	TRBV20-1	TRBJ2-6
CATSDPSKDRMETQYF	TGTGCCACCAGTGATCCATCAAAGGACAGGATGGAGACCCAGTACTTC	TRBD1	many	TRBV24-1	TRBJ2-5
CASSFAGSYEQYF	TGCGCCAGCAGCTTCGCGGGATCCTACGAGCAGTACTTC	NA	NA	TRBV5-1	TRBJ2-7
CASSPIEPSSEQFF	TGTGCCAGCAGCCCCATAGAACCTTCGTCTGAGCAGTTCTTC	NA	many	TRBV11-2	TRBJ2-1
CASSFGQGSSPLHF	TGTGCCAGCAGCTTCGGACAGGGAAGTTCACCCCTCCACTTT	TRBD1	many	TRBV7-6	TRBJ1-6
CAISERLFDGWANTEAFF	TGTGCCATCAGTGAGCGGCTTTTTGACGGGTGGGCGAACACTGAAGCTTTCTTT	NA	few	TRBV10-3	TRBJ1-1
CASLVLGGNQPQHF	TGTGCCAGCCTCGTATTGGGAGGCAATCAGCCCCAGCATTTT	NA	many	TRBV19	TRBJ1-5
CSVGTGGNEKLFF	TGCAGCGTGGGTACAGGGGGTAATGAAAAACTGTTTTTT	TRBD1	few	TRBV29-1	TRBJ1-4
CASSEGPRGEQYF	TGCGCCAGCAGTGAGGGGCCTAGAGGAGAGCAGTACTTC	NA	many	TRBV10-2	TRBJ2-7
CSARDRGRGVTYEQYF	TGCAGCGCCCGGGACAGGGGGCGAGGGGTAACCTACGAGCAGTACTTC	TRBD1	many	TRBV29-1	TRBJ2-7
CASSLSGGRAASTDTQYF	TGTGCCAGCAGTTTATCCGGGGGTCGGGCGGCTAGCACAGATACGCAGTATTTT	NA	many	TRBV27	TRBJ2-3
CASSQGGTSGRGETQYF	TGTGCCAGCAGCCAAGGAGGGACTAGCGGGAGAGGAGAGACCCAGTACTTC	TRBD2	many	TRBV3-1	TRBJ2-5
CAWSYYPGTGKKTQYF	TGTGCCTGGAGCTACTACCCAGGGACAGGGAAGAAGACCCAGTACTTC	TRBD1	few	TRBV30	TRBJ2-5
CASSHRSLGTDTQYF	TGCGCCAGCAGCCACAGGTCCCTTGGCACAGATACGCAGTATTTT	NA	few	TRBV10-1	TRBJ2-3
CASSLGDQRNEQFF	TGTGCCAGCAGCTTAGGGGACCAGAGGAATGAGCAGTTCTTC	NA	many	TRBV7-9	TRBJ2-1
CASSEQFLNQPQHF	TGTGCCAGCAGTGAGCAGTTCCTCAATCAGCCCCAGCATTTT	NA	many	TRBV2	TRBJ1-5
CASSLNFATPYSEAFF	TGTGCCAGCAGCTTAAATTTCGCGACGCCGTACTCTGAAGCTTTCTTT	NA	many	TRBV7-9	TRBJ1-1
CASSKDPGGAFF	TGTGCCAGCAGCAAAGATCCCGGAGGAGCTTTCTTT	NA	NA	TRBV21-1	TRBJ1-1
CASSDIAGGETQYF	TGTGCCAGCAGTGATATAGCGGGAGGAGAGACCCAGTACTTC	TRBD2	NA	TRBV9	TRBJ2-5
CASSSGTGEETQYF	TGCGCCAGCAGTTCCGGGACAGGGGAAGAGACCCAGTACTTC	TRBD1	many	TRBV5-1	TRBJ2-5
CASSYRNTEAFF	TGTGCCAGCAGTTACAGGAACACTGAAGCTTTCTTT	NA	NA	TRBV6-5	TRBJ1-1
CASSTTGGTEAFF	TGTGCCAGCAGCACTACAGGGGGCACTGAAGCTTTCTTT	TRBD1	NA	TRBV7-9	TRBJ1-1
CAGTGAGYGYTF	TGTGCCGGAACAGGGGCGGGGTATGGCTACACCTTC	TRBD1	NA	TRBV28	TRBJ1-2
CASVFGDSSYNSPLHF	TGTGCTAGTGTTTTTGGTGATAGCTCCTATAATTCACCCCTCCACTTT	NA	few	TRBV12-5	TRBJ1-6
CASSYRGTAEQFF	TGTGCCAGCAGTTACAGGGGGACGGCGGAACAGTTCTTC	NA	NA	TRBV6-2/TRBV6-3	TRBJ2-1
CASSLGSADTQYF	TGTGCCAGCAGTTTGGGCTCAGCAGATACGCAGTATTTT	NA	few	TRBV28	TRBJ2-3